This TCR beta chain was documented in a study of PD-1 blockade in mismatch repair-deficient tumors. Study as a whole: All were previously treated, progressing patients with 12 mismatch repair-deficient cancer types. Findings and limits, study-wide: Tumor-resident clones, often undetectable pretreatment in blood, expanded then contracted after pembrolizumab.

Produced via immunoSEQ multiplex PCR; TCRdb's table is partial and in-frame only. The sample includes about 84,000 clones, 65% to 85% of them seen just once. All patients were mismatch repair deficient, assessed by either PCR or immunohistochemistry. TCR sequencing covered a few patients who responded to pembrolizumab. With respect to this clone: The antigen is undetermined.

Here the sequenced sample was peripheral blood, taken 12 weeks after starting pembrolizumab. The clonotype was recovered from an adult with mismatch repair-deficient cancer.

CDR3 amino acids: CASSDQRNGEQFF. As DNA, the CDR3 is TGTGCCAGCAGTGACCAGCGAAACGGTGAGCAGTTCTTC. This chain uses TRBV2 with TRBJ2-1, with D unresolved. The CDR3 contains 13 residues. The V end lost 3 bases, the J end lost 9 bases, and 12 bases lay between the germline ends. The germline gives CDR1 SNHLY, CDR2 FYNNEI.